The rows below give T cell receptor beta chains drawn from one sample of a study of T cells in Graves' hyperthyroidism and ophthalmopathy. MiXCR, run by TCRdb on the multiplex PCR reads, gives a single entry per CDR3 protein. This table has about 350,000 distinct CDR3 sequences, approximately 15% appearing once. Sequencing was carried out using blood. The receptors were sampled from a woman in her twenties or thirties with Graves' hyperthyroidism. The CDR3 runs from the conserved cysteine through the conserved F or W. A D gene is named only where the DNA matches it firmly. The size entry is marked missing in some rows and otherwise reads once, few, many or a size class.

many,.,TRBJ2-5,TRBV7-9,CASSQPGPFVAQYF,TGTGCCAGCAGCCAACCGGGACCGTTCGTGGCCCAGTACTTC
many,.,TRBJ2-1,TRBV11-2,CASSLSYEQFF,TGTGCCAGCAGCCTCAGTTATGAGCAGTTCTTC
many,TRBD2,TRBJ2-1,TRBV20-1,CSARDLQREGPQSYNEQFF,TGCAGTGCTAGAGATTTACAGCGGGAGGGCCCTCAATCCTACAATGAGCAGTTCTTC
many,TRBD1,TRBJ1-1,TRBV29-1,CSVVAGQGTEAFF,TGCAGCGTTGTAGCGGGACAGGGCACTGAAGCTTTCTTT
.,TRBD2,TRBJ2-1,TRBV6-2/TRBV6-3,CASSLLGGRGGEQFF,TGTGCCAGCAGCCTACTCGGAGGCCGGGGGGGTGAGCAGTTCTTC
many,TRBD1,TRBJ2-7,TRBV30,CAVGQGSYEQYF,TGTGCCGTTGGACAGGGCTCCTACGAGCAGTACTTC
.,TRBD1,TRBJ1-2,TRBV6-2/TRBV6-3,CASTYTPSGGGYGYTF,TGTGCCAGCACCTACACCCCCTCAGGGGGCGGCTATGGCTACACCTTC
few,.,TRBJ1-1,TRBV20-1,CSARDLSGGISAFF,TGCAGTGCTAGAGATCTCTCGGGGGGGATTTCAGCTTTCTTT
.,.,TRBJ1-1,TRBV20-1,CSARDQSGVNTEAFF,TGCAGTGCTAGAGATCAATCAGGAGTGAACACTGAAGCTTTCTTT
few,TRBD1,TRBJ1-2,TRBV5-4,CASSLSGQGQDYGYTF,TGTGCCAGCAGCTTGTCGGGACAGGGGCAGGACTATGGCTACACCTTC
.,TRBD2,TRBJ2-7,TRBV9,CASSVGTSGSSEQYF,TGTGCCAGCAGCGTAGGTACTAGCGGGAGTAGCGAGCAGTACTTC
many,TRBD1,TRBJ1-5,TRBV24-1,CATSDPKNSGTGSNQPQHF,TGTGCCACCAGTGACCCGAAAAACTCCGGGACAGGCAGCAATCAGCCCCAGCATTTT
.,.,TRBJ2-1,TRBV7-9,CASSLNEYNEQFF,TGTGCCAGCAGCTTAAACGAGTACAATGAGCAGTTCTTC
.,.,TRBJ2-2,TRBV7-9,CASRGDAGTTRTGELFF,TGTGCCAGCAGGGGGGACGCCGGGACAACCAGGACCGGGGAGCTGTTTTTT
few,.,TRBJ1-4,TRBV7-9,CASSYSGGGEKLFF,TGTGCCAGCAGCTACTCCGGGGGAGGGGAAAAACTGTTTTTT
many,TRBD2,TRBJ2-3,TRBV10-1,CASSESSGSRVDTQYF,TGCGCCAGCAGTGAGTCTAGCGGGAGTAGAGTAGATACGCAGTATTTT
.,.,TRBJ2-1,TRBV29-1,CSVEKGVPGNNEQFF,TGCAGCGTTGAAAAAGGGGTACCAGGGAACAATGAGCAGTTCTTC
few,.,TRBJ2-1,TRBV3-2,CASTAGQDRGWNEQFF,TGTGCCAGCACCGCCGGGCAGGACAGGGGGTGGAATGAGCAGTTCTTC
.,.,TRBJ2-4,TRBV29-1,CSVEELAKNIQYF,TGCAGCGTTGAAGAGCTAGCCAAAAACATTCAGTACTTC
many,.,TRBJ2-7,TRBV7-2,CASSLVGYEQYF,TGTGCCAGCAGTTTAGTGGGCTACGAGCAGTACTTC
.,.,TRBJ2-7,TRBV27,CASSEGDSRPSYEQYF,TGTGCCAGCAGCGAAGGGGACTCACGCCCTTCCTACGAGCAGTACTTC
.,.,TRBJ1-4,TRBV20-1,CSAPGTGGEKLFF,TGCAGTGCTCCGGGAACCGGGGGGGAAAAACTGTTTTTT
many,TRBD1,TRBJ1-5,TRBV28,CASTPTTGYGNQPQHF,TGTGCCAGCACCCCGACGACAGGGTATGGCAATCAGCCCCAGCATTTT
.,TRBD2,TRBJ2-5,TRBV6-1,CASSGGFSGSSETQYF,TGTGCCAGCAGTGGGGGCTTTAGCGGGAGTTCCGAGACCCAGTACTTC
.,.,TRBJ2-2,TRBV10-1,CASPRVRGTGELFF,TGCGCCAGCCCCAGGGTCAGGGGCACCGGGGAGCTGTTTTTT
many,.,TRBJ2-7,TRBV12-3/TRBV12-4,CASRGFTYEQYF,TGTGCCAGCAGGGGGTTTACCTACGAGCAGTACTTC
many,.,TRBJ2-2,TRBV20-1,CSARVGSGELFF,TGCAGTGCTAGAGTAGGATCCGGGGAGCTGTTTTTT